This TCR beta chain stems from a study of human T cells and chemical hapten exposure. Study-wide context: The study lasted 20 to 25 weeks, and patients were dosed weekly with diphenylcyclopropenone on the scalp throughout.

The time point was: patch test 3, about 24 weeks after DPC sensitization. The treatment denotes: therapeutic diphenylcyclopropenone sensitization with weekly scalp DPC. Per the original data handling: Sample TCR counts, which ranged from about 20,000 to 750,000, had a median of around 93,000. MiXCR, run by TCRdb on the RACE reads, gives a single entry per CDR3 protein. TCRdb assigned the V and J calls; the authors' analysis was not used. The table lists approximately 97,000 distinct CDR3 sequences, around a quarter of them singletons. Germline V gene sequence: CDR1 SGHRS, CDR2 YFSETQ. V was clipped by 0 bases and J by 4 bases, with 9 bases between them. This CDR3 contains 14 residues.

This material consisted of whole blood, taken in connection with sensitization to the hapten diphenylcyclopropenone (DPC). The receptor was derived from a man aged 35-49 years with alopecia areata. Some clones in this sample may be carry-over from other donors' samples. This rearrangement joins TRBV5-1 to TRBJ2-3; D remains unclear. As DNA, the CDR3 is TGCGCCAGCAGCTTGGGGGCTCTACCAGATACGCAGTATTTT. This gives the protein CASSLGALPDTQYF.